This TCR beta chain comes out of a study of T-cell memory formation after mild COVID-19. TCRdb reprocessed the 5' RACE reads with MiXCR, giving one entry per CDR3 protein. The sample comprises 150,000 or so distinct CDR3 sequences, 13% to 15% of which are singletons, and roughly 15% rests with the top ten. Study-level results: Clones that contracted from day 15 to 85 had balanced CD4/CD8; later expanders were CD4+ biased.

This clonotype was counted a few times. Its antigen is undetermined. Germline V gene lookup returns CDR1 SGHVS and CDR2 FNYEAQ. The V and J ends lost 5 bases and 7 bases respectively, with 11 bases between them. This CDR3 has 13 amino acids. The material sequenced was PBMCs or a T cell subset sorted from them (not recorded which). V usage is TRBV7-6 and J usage is TRBJ2-2; possibly TRBD2 for D (6 bases). This sequence originates from an adult woman who had mild COVID-19 (a few samples of this study predate the infection). Cell type and time point are not known. The DNA for the CDR3 is TGTGCCAGCAGCCTAGGGAGGAGCGGGGAGCTGTTTTTT. Encoded protein: CASSLGRSGELFF.